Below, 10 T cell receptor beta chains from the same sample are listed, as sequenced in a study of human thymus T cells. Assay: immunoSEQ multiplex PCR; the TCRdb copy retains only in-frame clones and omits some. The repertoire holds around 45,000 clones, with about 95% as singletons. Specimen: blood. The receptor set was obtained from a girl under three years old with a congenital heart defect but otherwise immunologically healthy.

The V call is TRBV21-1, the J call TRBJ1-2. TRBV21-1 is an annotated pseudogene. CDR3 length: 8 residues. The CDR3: CASSKYTF. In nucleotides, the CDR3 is TGTGCCAGCAGCAAGTACACCTTC.

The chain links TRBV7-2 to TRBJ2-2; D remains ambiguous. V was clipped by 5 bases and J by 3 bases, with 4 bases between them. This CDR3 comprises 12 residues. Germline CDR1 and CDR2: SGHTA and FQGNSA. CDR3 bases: TGTGCCAGCAGCCCCGACACCGGGGAGCTGTTTTTT. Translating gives CASSPDTGELFF.

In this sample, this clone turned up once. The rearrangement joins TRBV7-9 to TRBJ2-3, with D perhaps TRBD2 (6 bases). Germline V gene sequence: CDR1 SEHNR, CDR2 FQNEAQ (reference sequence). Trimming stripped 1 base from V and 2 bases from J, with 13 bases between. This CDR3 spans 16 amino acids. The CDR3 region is CASSLEGRGYTDTQYF. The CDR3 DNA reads TGTGCCAGCAGCTTAGAAGGGCGGGGATACACAGATACGCAGTATTTT.

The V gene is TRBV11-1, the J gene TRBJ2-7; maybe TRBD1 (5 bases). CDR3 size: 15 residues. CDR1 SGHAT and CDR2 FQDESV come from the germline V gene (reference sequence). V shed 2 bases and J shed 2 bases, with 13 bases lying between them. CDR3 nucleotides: TGTGCCAGCAGCTTAAGCTGGGGCCGAGCCTACGAGCAGTACTTC. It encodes CASSLSWGRAYEQYF.

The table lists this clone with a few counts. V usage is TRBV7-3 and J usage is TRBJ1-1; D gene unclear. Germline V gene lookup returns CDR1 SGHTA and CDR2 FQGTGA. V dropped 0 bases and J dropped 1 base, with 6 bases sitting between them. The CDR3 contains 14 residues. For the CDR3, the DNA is TGTGCCAGCAGCTTAACGGCGGAGAACACTGAAGCTTTCTTT. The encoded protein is CASSLTAENTEAFF.

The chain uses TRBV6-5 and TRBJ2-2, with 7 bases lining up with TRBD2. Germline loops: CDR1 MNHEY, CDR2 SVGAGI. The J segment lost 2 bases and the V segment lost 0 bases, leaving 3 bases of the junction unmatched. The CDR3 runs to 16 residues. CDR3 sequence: CASSYSPSGNTGELFF. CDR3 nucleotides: TGTGCCAGCAGTTACTCGCCTAGCGGTAACACCGGGGAGCTGTTTTTT.

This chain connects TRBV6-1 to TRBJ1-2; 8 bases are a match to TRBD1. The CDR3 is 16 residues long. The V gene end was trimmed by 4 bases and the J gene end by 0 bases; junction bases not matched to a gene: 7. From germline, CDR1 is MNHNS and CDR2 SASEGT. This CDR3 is CASSATGTGANYGYTF. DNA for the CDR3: TGTGCCAGCAGTGCAACAGGGACAGGCGCTAACTATGGCTACACCTTC.

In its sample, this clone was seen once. In nucleotides, the CDR3 is TGTGCCAGCAGTGCTACAGGGTGGGGCTACACCTTC. Translating it yields CASSATGWGYTF. This chain uses TRBV27 with TRBJ1-2; a weak D match, TRBD1 (6 bases). Between the trimmed V and J ends, which lost 5 bases and 8 bases, there was a span of 12 bases. The germline V gene has CDR1 MNHEY and CDR2 SMNVEV (reference sequence). The CDR3 extends over 12 amino acids.

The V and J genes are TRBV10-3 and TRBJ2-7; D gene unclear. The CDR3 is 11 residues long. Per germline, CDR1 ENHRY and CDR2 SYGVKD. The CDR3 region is CASSASYEQYF. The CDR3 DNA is TGTGCTAGCAGCGCGTCCTACGAGCAGTACTTC.

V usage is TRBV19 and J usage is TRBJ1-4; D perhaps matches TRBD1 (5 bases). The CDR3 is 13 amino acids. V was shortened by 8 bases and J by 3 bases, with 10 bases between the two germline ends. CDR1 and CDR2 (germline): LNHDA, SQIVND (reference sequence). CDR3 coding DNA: TGTGCCAGTCGTCGGGGCCCTAATGAAAAACTGTTTTTT. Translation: CASRRGPNEKLFF. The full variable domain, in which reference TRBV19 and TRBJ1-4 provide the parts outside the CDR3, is DGGITQSPKYLFRKEGQNVTLSCEQNLNHDAMYWYRQDPGQGLRLIYYSQIVNDFQKGDIAEGYSVSREKKESFPLTVTSAQKNPTAFYLCASRRGPNEKLFFGSGTQLSVL.